These 7 T cell receptor beta chains originate from one sample sequenced in a study of shared clonotypes between healthy human individuals. Using immunoSEQ multiplex PCR, the repertoire was profiled, and TCRdb retains in-frame clones only, with some absent. The data contain around 690,000 clones, 90% of them singletons. The specimen was memory CD8+ T cells from PBMCs. Subset here: CD45RO+ cells pooled with CCR7-negative TemRA cells. The source is a young man in good health. Some clones in this sample may be carry-over from other donors' samples.

This clone has only a few counts. The same CDR3 can be traced to other DNA sequences in this sample. V usage is TRBV7-9 and J usage is TRBJ2-3; D might be TRBD2 (6 bases). From germline, CDR1 is SEHNR and CDR2 FQNEAQ (reference sequence). The CDR3 has 15 amino acids. V lost 5 bases to trimming and J lost 0 bases, with 12 bases between them. As DNA, the CDR3 is TGTGCCAGCAGCCCCCCGGGGGTAAGCACAGATACGCAGTATTTT. This sequence encodes CASSPPGVSTDTQYF.

The rearrangement uses TRBV9 and TRBJ1-1; D might be TRBD1 (6 bases). This CDR3 has 13 amino acids. The V gene's germline CDR1 is SGDLS and CDR2 YYNGEE. V was clipped by 1 base and J by 3 bases, with 7 bases between them. CDR3 loop: CASSVQGYTEAFF. CDR3 DNA: TGTGCCAGCAGCGTACAGGGGTACACTGAAGCTTTCTTT.

There are many counts of this clone. Other DNA variants within this sample encode the same CDR3. The V and J genes are TRBV27 and TRBJ2-3; 7 nucleotides agree with TRBD2. Germline trimming cut 5 bases from V and 3 bases from J; bases unmatched to any gene: 5. The CDR3 has 14 residues. Germline CDR1 is MNHEY and CDR2 is SMNVEV (reference sequence). CDR3 sequence: CASSRGTKTDTQYF. In nucleotides, the CDR3 is TGTGCCAGCAGTCGGGGGACTAAGACAGATACGCAGTATTTT.

This clone was found once. The genes are TRBV19 and TRBJ1-2; D is perhaps TRBD1 (6 bases). The CDR3 contains 13 residues. Trimming shortened V by 9 bases and J by 3 bases, and 14 bases separated the two germline ends. In germline, CDR1 is LNHDA, CDR2 SQIVND (reference sequence). For the CDR3, the DNA is TGTGCCAGCTCGGGGGGGCCGCACTATGGCTACACCTTC. As protein: CASSGGPHYGYTF.

The V and J genes are TRBV7-9 and TRBJ2-1; 13 bases are a match to TRBD2. This CDR3 region has 17 residues. The J segment lost 4 bases and the V segment lost 5 bases, leaving 8 bases of the junction unmatched. Germline V gene sequence: CDR1 SEHNR, CDR2 FQNEAQ (reference sequence). The CDR3 region has the DNA TGTGCCAGCAGCCCGCGGACTAGCGGGAGTTCTTACAATGAGCAGTTCTTC. Protein product: CASSPRTSGSSYNEQFF.

The chain uses TRBV4-3 and TRBJ1-2; 7 bases align to TRBD1. The CDR3 totals 16 residues. The junction had 10 bases not matched to a gene; V was cut back by 4 bases and J by 2 bases. CDR1 and CDR2 (germline): LGHNA, YSLEER. The CDR3: CASSLGQFPQNYGYTF. The CDR3 DNA reads as TGCGCCAGCAGCCTGGGACAGTTTCCCCAGAACTATGGCTACACCTTC.

The chain uses TRBV27 and TRBJ1-1; TRBD1 might be the D (5 bases). The CDR3 length is 16 residues. V dropped 5 bases and J dropped 0 bases, with 16 bases sitting between them. Germline assignment: CDR1 MNHEY and CDR2 SMNVEV (reference sequence). CDR3 region: CASSPPGGAMNTEAFF. The DNA for the CDR3 is TGTGCCAGCAGTCCACCTGGAGGGGCTATGAACACTGAAGCTTTCTTT.